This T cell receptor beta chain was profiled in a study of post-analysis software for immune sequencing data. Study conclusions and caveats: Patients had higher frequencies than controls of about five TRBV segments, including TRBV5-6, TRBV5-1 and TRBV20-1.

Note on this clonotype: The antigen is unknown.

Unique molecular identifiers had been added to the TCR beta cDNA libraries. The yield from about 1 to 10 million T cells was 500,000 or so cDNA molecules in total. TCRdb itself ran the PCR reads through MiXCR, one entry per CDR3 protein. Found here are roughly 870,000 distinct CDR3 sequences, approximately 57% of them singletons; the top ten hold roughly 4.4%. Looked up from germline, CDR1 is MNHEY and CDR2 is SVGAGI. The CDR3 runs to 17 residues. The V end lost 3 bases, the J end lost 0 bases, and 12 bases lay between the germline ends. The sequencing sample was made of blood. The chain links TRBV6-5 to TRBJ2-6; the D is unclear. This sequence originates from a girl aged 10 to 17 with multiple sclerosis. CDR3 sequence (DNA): TGTGCCAGCAGTTATGCGGCCTCCTTCTCTGGGGCCAACGTCCTGACTTTC. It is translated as CASSYAASFSGANVLTF.